This T cell receptor (beta chain) was captured by sequencing in a study of tumor-infiltrating lymphocytes in primary liver carcinoma. General study findings and limits: Blood trailed tumors significantly in top-250-clone fraction (p = 0.039). No more than about 8-24% of top clones could be seen in all five tumor regions.

Unsorted bulk tissue (about 19-33 mg) underwent RNA and DNA co-extraction. On this clonotype: Its target is unknown.

The CDR3 length is 14 residues. The germline V gene encodes CDR1 SGHAT and CDR2 FQNNGV. The authors made TCR beta cDNA from roughly 480 ng total RNA with a constant-region primer. Researchers made the TCR beta libraries by running three nested multiplex PCR rounds with slightly modified ARM-PCR. Both of the initial two PCR rounds ran for 10 cycles and employed TRBV1-TRBV30 forward primers alongside a C-beta reverse primer. From the multiplex PCR reads, TCRdb called clonotypes with MiXCR, one entry per CDR3 protein. The profile covers 40,000 to 60,000 distinct CDR3 sequences, with 70% to 85% appearing a single time and about 29% taken by the ten largest.

Material for sequencing was liver tumor tissue from sampling region 5. Subset in this sample: tumor region T5, tumor centre. The sequence was obtained from a man aged 40-55 years with primary liver carcinoma and hepatitis B virus infection. This chain connects TRBV11-2 to TRBJ1-5; D is unresolved. The end of the DNA fits TRBJ2-3 better, so the J call may be wrong. The CDR3 nucleotides read TGTGCCAGCAGCACCGGACGGTATCCCGGGCCCCAGTATTTT. Protein sequence: CASSTGRYPGPQYF.